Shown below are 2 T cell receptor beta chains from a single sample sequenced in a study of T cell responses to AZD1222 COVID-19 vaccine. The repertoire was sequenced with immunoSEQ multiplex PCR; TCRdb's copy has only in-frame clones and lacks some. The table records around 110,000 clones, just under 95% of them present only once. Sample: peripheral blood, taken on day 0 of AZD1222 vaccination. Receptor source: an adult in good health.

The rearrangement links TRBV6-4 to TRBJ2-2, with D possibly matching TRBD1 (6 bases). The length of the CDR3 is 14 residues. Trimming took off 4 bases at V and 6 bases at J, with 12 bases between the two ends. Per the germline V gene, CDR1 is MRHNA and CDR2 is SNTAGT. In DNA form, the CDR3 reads TGTGCCAGCAGTGTTGTCAGGGGTGCCGGGGAGCTGTTTTTT. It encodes CASSVVRGAGELFF.

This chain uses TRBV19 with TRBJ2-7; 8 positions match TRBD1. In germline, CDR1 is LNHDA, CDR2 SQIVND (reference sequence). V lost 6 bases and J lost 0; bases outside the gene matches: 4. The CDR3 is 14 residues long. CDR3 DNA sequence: TGTGCCAGTAGATTCACAGGGGGCTCCTACGAGCAGTACTTC. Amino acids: CASRFTGGSYEQYF.